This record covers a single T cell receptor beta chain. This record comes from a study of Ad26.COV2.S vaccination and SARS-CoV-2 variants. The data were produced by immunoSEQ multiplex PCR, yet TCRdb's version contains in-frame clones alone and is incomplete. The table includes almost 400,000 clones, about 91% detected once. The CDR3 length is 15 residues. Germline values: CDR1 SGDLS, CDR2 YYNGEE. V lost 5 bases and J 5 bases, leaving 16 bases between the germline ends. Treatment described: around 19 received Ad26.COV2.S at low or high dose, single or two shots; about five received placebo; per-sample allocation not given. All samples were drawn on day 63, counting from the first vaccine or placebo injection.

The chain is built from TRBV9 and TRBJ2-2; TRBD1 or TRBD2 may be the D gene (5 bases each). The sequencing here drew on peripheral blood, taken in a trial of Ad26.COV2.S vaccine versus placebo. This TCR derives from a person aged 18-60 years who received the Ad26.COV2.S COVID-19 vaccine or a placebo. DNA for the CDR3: TGTGCCAGCAGACCGGGACGGGCGGTGACCGGGGAGCTGTTTTTT. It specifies CASRPGRAVTGELFF.